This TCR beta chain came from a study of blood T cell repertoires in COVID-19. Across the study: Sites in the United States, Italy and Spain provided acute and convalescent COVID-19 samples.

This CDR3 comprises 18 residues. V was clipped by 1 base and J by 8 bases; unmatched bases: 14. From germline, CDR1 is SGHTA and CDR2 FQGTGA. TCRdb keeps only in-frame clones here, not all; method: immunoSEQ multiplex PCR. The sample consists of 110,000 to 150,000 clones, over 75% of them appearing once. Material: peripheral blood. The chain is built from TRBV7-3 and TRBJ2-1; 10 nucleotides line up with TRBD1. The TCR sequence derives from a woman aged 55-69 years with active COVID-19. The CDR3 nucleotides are TGTGCCAGCAGCTTAAGAGGCGACGAGACAGGGGGCTTGTATGAGCAGTTCTTC. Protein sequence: CASSLRGDETGGLYEQFF.